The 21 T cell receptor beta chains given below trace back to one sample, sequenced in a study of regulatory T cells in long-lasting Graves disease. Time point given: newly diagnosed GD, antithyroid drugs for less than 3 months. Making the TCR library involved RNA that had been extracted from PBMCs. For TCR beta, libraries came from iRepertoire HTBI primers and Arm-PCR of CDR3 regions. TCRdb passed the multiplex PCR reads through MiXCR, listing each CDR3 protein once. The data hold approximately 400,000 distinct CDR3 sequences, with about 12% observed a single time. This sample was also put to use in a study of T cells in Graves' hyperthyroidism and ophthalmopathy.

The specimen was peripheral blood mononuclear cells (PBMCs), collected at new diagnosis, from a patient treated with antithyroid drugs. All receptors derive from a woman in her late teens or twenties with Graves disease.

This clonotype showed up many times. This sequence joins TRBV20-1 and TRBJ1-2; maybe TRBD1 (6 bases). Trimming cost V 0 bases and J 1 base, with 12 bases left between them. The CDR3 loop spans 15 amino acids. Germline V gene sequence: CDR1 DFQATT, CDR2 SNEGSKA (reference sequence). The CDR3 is CSARDPDRINYGYTF. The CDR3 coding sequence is TGCAGTGCTAGAGATCCGGACAGAATTAACTATGGCTACACCTTC.

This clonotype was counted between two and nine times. CDR3 amino acids: CASKAFDTQYF. DNA for the CDR3: TGTGCCAGCAAAGCGTTTGATACGCAGTATTTT. The chain combines TRBV2 with TRBJ2-3; no firm D call. V was clipped by 7 bases and J by 6 bases, with 8 bases between them. The CDR3 totals 11 residues. Germline lookup yields CDR1 SNHLY and CDR2 FYNNEI.

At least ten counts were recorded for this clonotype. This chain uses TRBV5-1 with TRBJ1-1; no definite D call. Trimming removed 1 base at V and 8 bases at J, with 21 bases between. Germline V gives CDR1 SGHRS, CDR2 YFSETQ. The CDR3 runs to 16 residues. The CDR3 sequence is CASSLTVSRSGEEAFF. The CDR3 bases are TGCGCCAGCAGCTTGACCGTTTCCCGCTCCGGAGAAGAAGCTTTCTTT.

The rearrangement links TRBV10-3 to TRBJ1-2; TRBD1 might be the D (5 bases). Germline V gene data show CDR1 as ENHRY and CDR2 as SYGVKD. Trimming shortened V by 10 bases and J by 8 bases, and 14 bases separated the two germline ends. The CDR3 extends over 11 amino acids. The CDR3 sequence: CATGGGDGYTF. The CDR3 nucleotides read TGTGCCACTGGCGGGGGGGACGGCTACACCTTC.

CDR3 amino acids: CASSLLSLYNEQFF. The CDR3 DNA is TGTGCCAGCAGCTTGTTATCCCTTTACAATGAGCAGTTCTTC. This rearrangement joins TRBV5-4 to TRBJ2-1; D is uncertain. Germline CDR1 SGHNT, CDR2 YYREEE (reference sequence). CDR3 size: 14 residues. Trimming stripped 1 base from V and 4 bases from J, with 9 bases between.

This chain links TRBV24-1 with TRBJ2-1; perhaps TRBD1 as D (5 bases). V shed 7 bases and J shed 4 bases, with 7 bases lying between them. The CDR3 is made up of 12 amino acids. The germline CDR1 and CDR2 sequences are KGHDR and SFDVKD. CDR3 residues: CATRPGYNEQFF. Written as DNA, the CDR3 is TGTGCCACCAGGCCAGGGTACAATGAGCAGTTCTTC.

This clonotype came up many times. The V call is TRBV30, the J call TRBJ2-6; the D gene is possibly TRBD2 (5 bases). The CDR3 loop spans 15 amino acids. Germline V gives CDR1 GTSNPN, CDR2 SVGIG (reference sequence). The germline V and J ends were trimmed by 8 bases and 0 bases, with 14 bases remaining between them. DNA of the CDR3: TGTGCCGGCGGAGGAATACCCTCTGGGGCCAACGTCCTGACTTTC. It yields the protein CAGGGIPSGANVLTF.

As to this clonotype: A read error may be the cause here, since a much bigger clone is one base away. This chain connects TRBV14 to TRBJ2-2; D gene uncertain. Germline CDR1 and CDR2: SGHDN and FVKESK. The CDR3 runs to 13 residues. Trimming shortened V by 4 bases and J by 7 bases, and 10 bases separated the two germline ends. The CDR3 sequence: CASSLGSIGELFF. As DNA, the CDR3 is TGTGCCAGCAGCCTGGGCAGTATCGGGGAGCTGTTTTTT.

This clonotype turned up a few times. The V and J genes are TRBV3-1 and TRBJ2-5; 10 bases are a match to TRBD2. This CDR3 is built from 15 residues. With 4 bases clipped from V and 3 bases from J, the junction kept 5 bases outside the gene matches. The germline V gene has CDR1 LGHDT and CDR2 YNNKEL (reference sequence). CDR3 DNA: TGTGCCAGCAGCCCCCGAGGACTAGCGGAAGAGACCCAGTACTTC. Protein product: CASSPRGLAEETQYF.

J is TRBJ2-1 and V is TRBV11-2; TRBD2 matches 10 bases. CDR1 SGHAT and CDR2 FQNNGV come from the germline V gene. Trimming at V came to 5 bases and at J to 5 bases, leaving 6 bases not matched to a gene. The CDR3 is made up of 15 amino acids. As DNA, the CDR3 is TGTGCCAGCAGCCCGGGGACTAGCGTTCACAATGAGCAGTTCTTC. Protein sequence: CASSPGTSVHNEQFF.

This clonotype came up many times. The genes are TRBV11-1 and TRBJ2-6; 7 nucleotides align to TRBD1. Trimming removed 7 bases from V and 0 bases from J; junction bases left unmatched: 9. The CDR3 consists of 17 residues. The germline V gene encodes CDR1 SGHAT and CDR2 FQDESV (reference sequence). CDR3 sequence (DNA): TGTGCCAGCACCCCGGGACAGTACCTCTCTGGGGCCAACGTCCTGACTTTC. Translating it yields CASTPGQYLSGANVLTF.

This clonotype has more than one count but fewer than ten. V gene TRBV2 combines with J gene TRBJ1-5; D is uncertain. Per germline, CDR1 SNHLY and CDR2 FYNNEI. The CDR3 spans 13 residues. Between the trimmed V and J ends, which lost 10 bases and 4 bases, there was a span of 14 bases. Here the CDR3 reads CAIQDAPNQPQHF. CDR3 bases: TGTGCCATCCAAGACGCTCCAAATCAGCCCCAGCATTTT. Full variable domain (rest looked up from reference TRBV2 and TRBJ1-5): EPEVTQTPSHQVTQMGQEVILRCVPISNHLYFYWYRQILGQKVEFLVSFYNNEISEKSEIFDDQFSVERPDGSNFTLKIRSTKLEDSAMYFCAIQDAPNQPQHFGDGTRLSIL.

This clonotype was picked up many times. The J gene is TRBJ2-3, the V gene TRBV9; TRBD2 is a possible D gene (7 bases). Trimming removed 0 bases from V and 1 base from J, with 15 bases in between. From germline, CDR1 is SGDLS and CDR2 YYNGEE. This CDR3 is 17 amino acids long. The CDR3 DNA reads TGTGCCAGCAGCGTAGCGTCGGGGGGCCATGGCACAGATACGCAGTATTTT. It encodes CASSVASGGHGTDTQYF.

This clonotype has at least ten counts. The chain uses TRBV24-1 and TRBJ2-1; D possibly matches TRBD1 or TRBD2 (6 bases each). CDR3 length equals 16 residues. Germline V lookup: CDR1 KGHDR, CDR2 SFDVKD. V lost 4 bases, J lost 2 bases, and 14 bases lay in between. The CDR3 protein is CATSEQGTGAYNEQFF. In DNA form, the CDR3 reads TGTGCCACCAGTGAGCAGGGGACGGGGGCCTACAATGAGCAGTTCTTC.

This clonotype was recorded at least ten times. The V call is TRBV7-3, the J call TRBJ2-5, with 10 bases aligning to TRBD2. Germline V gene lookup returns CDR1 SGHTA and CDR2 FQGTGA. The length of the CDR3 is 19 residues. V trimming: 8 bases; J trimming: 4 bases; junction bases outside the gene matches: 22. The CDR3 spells CASRTPVGSGRAGLETQYF. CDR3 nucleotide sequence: TGTGCCAGCCGCACCCCCGTTGGGAGCGGGAGGGCCGGTTTAGAGACCCAGTACTTC.

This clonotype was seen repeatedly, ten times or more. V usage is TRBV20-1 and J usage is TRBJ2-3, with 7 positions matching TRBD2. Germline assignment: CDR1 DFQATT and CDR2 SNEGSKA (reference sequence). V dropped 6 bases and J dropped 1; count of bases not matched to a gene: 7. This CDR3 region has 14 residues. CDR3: CSAMGLAGTDTQYF. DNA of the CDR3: TGCAGTGCCATGGGGCTAGCGGGCACAGATACGCAGTATTTT.

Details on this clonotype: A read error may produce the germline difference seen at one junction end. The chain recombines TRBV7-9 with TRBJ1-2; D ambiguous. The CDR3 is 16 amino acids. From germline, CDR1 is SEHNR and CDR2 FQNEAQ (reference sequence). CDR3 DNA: TGTGCCAGCAGCCCGCAATCCTCAAACGATGATTATGGCTGCACCTTC. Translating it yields CASSPQSSNDDYGCTF.

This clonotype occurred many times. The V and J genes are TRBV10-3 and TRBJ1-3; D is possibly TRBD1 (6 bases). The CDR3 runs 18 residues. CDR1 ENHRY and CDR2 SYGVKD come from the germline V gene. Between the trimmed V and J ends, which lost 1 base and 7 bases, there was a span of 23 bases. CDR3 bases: TGTGCCATCAGTGAGTACCAGGGACAAACAAGCCAGCGGAACACCATATATTTT. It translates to CAISEYQGQTSQRNTIYF.

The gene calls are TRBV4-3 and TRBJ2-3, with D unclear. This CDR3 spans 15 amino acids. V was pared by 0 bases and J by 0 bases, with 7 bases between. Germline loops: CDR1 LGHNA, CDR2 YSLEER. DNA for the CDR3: TGCGCCAGCAGCCAAGATCCGGTCAGCACAGATACGCAGTATTTT. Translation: CASSQDPVSTDTQYF.

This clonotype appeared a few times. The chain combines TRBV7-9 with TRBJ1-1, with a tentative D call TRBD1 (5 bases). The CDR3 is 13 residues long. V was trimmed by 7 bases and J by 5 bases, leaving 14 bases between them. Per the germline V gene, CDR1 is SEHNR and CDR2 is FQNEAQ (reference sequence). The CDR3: CASTGAWGTEAFF. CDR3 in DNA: TGTGCCAGCACCGGGGCTTGGGGGACTGAAGCTTTCTTT.

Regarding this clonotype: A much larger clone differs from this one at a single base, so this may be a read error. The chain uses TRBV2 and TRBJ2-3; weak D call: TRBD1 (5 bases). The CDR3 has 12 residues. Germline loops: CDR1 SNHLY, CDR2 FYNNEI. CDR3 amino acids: CAGRDNTDTQYF. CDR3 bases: TGTGCCGGCAGGGATAACACAGATACGCAGTATTTT.